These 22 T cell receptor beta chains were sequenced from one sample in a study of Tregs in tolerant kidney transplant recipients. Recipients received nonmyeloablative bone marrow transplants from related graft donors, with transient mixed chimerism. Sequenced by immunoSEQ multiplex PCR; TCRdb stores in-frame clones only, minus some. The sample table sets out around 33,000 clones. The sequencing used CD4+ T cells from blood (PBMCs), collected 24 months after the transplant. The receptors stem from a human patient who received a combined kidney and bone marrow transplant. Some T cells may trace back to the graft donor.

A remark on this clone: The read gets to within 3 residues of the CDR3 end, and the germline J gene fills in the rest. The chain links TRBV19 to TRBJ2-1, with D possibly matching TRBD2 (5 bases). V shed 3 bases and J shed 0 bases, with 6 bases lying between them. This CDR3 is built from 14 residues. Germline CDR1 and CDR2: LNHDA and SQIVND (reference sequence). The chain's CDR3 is CASSISDSYNEQFF. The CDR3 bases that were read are TGTGCCAGTAGTATTAGCGACTCCTACAATGAG.

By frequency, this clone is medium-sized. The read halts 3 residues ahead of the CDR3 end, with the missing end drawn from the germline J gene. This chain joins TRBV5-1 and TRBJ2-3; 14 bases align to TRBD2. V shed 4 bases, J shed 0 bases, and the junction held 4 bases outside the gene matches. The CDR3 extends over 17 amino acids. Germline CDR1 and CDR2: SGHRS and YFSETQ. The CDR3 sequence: CASSLGLAGGSTDTQYF. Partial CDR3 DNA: TGCGCCAGCAGCCTCGGACTAGCGGGAGGAAGCACAGATACG. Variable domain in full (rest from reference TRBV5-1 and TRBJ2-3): KAGVTQTPRYLIKTRGQQVTLSCSPISGHRSVSWYQQTPGQGLQFLFEYFSETQRNKGNFPGRFSGRQFSNSRSEMNVSTLELGDSALYLCASSLGLAGGSTDTQYFGPGTRLTVL.

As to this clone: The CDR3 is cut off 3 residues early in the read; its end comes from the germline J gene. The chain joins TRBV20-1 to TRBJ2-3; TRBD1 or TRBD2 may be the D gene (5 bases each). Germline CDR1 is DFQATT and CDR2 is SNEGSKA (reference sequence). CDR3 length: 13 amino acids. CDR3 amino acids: CSARAQERGTQYF. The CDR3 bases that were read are TGCAGTGCTAGAGCCCAGGAGAGGGGAACG.

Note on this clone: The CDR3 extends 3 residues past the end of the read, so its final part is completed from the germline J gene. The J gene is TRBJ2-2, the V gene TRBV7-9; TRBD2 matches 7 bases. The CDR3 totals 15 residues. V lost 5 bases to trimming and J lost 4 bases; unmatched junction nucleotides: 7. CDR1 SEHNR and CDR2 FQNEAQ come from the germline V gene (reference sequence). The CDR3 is CASSTRLASTGELFF. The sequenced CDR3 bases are TGTGCCAGCAGCACCAGACTAGCAAGCACCGGGGAG.

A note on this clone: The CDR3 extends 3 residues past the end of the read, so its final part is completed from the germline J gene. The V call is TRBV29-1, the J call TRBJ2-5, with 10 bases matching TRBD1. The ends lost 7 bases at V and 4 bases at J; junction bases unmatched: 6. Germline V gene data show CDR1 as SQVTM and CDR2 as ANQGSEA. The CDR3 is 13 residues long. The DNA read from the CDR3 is TGCAGCGCTAGGGGACAGGGGCGAGAGACC. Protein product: CSARGQGRET. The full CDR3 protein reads CSARGQGRETQYF. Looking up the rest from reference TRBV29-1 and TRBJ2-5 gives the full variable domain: SAVISQKPSRDICQRGTSLTIQCQVDSQVTMMFWYRQQPGQSLTLIATANQGSEATYESGFVIDKFPISRPNLTFSTLTVSNMSPEDSSIYLCSARGQGRETQYFGPGTRLLVL.

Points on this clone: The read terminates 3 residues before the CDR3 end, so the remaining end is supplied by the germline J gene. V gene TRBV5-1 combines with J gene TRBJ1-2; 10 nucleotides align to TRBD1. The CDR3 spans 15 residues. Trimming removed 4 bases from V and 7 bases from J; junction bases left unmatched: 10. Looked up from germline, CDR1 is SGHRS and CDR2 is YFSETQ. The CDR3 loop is CASSKPGQGLFGYTF. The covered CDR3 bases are TGCGCCAGCAGCAAACCGGGACAGGGGCTCTTTGGC.

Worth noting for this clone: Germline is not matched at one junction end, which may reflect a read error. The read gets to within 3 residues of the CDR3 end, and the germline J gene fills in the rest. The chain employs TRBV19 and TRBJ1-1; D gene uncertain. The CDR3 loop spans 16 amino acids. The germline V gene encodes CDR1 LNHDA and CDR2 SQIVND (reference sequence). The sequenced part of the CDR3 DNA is TGTGCCGGTAGTAATGCCGTGAAGGGCCGGTACACTGAA. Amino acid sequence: CAGSNAVKGRYTE. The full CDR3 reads CAGSNAVKGRYTEAFF. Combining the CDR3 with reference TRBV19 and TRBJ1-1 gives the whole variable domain DGGITQSPKYLFRKEGQNVTLSCEQNLNHDAMYWYRQDPGQGLRLIYYSQIVNDFQKGDIAEGYSVSREKKESFPLTVTSAQKNPTAFYLCAGSNAVKGRYTEAFFGQGTRLTVV.

The covered CDR3 bases are TGTGCCAGCAGCCGGGGAGTACTGTCTTACAATGAG. Translating it yields CASSRGVLSYNE. The full CDR3 is CASSRGVLSYNEQFF. The V and J genes are TRBV7-2 and TRBJ2-1; tentatively, D is TRBD2 (5 bases). The missing CDR3 end, 3 residues past where the read stops, is filled in from the germline J gene. Germline CDR1 and CDR2: SGHTA and FQGNSA. The CDR3 totals 15 residues. V was pared by 5 bases and J by 4 bases, with 15 bases between. Using reference TRBV7-2 and TRBJ2-1 for the parts outside the CDR3, the full variable domain is GAGVSQSPSNKVTEKGKDVELRCDPISGHTALYWYRQSLGQGLEFLIYFQGNSAPDKSGLPSDRFSAERTGGSVSTLTIQRTQQEDSAVYLCASSRGVLSYNEQFFGPGTRLTVL.

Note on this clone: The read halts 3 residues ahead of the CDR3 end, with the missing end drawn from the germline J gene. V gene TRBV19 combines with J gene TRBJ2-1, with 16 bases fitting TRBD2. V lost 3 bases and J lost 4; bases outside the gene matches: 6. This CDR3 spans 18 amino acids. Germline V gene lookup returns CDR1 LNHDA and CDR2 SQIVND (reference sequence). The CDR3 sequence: CASSIRGLAGGVYNEQFF. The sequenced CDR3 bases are TGTGCCAGTAGTATCAGGGGACTAGCGGGAGGGGTATACAATGAG.

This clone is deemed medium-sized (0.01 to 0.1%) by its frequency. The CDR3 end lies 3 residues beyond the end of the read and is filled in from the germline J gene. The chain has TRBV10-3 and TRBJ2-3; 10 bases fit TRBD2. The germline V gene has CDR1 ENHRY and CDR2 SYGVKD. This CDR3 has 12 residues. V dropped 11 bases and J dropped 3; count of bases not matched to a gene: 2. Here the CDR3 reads CALSGGTDTQYF. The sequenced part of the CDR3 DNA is TGTGCCCTTAGCGGGGGGACAGATACG.

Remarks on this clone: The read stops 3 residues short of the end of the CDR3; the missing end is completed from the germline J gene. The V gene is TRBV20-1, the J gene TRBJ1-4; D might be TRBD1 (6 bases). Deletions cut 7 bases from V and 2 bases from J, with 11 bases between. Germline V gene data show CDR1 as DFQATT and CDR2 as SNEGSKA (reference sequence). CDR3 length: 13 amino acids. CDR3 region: CSGLDRTNEKLFF. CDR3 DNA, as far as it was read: TGCAGTGGTTTAGACAGGACTAATGAAAAA.

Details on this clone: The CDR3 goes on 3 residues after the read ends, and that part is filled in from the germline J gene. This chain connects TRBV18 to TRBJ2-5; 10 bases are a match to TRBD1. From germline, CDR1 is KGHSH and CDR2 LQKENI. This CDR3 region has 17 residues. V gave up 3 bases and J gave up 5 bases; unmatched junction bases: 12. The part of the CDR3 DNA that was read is TGTGCCAGCTCACCTCACCCGGGACAGGGGAATGGGGAGACC. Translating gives CASSPHPGQGNGET. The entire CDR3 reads CASSPHPGQGNGETQYF.

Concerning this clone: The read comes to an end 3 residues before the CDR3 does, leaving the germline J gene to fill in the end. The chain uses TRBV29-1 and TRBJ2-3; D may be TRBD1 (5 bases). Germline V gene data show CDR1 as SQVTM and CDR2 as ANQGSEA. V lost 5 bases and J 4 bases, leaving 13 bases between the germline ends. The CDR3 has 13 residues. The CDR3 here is CSVIGVRSDTQYF. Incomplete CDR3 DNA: TGCAGCGTTATAGGGGTTCGCTCAGATACG.

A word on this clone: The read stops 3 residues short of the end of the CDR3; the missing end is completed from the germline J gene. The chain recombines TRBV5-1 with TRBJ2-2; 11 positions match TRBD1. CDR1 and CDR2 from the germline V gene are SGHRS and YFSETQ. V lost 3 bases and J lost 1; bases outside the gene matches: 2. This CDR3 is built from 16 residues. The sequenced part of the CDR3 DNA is TGCGCCAGCAGCTCCGGGACAGGGGGGAACACCGGGGAG. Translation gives CASSSGTGGNTGE. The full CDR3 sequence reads CASSSGTGGNTGELFF.

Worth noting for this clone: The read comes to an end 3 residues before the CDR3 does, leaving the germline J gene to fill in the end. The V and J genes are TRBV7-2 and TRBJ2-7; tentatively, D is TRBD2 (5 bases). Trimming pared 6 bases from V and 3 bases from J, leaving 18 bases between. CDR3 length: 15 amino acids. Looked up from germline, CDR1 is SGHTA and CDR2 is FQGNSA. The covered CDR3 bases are TGTGCCAGCAGACGTGAGAGGGCAGGAAACTACGAG. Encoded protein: CASRRERAGNYE. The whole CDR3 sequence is CASRRERAGNYEQYF.

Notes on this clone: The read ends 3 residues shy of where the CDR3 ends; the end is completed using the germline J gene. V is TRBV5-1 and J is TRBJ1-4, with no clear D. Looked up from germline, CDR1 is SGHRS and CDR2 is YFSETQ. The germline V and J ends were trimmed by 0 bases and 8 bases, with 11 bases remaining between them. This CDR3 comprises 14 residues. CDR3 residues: CASSLAAVEEKLFF. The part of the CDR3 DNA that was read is TGCGCCAGCAGCTTGGCGGCGGTCGAAGAAAAA.

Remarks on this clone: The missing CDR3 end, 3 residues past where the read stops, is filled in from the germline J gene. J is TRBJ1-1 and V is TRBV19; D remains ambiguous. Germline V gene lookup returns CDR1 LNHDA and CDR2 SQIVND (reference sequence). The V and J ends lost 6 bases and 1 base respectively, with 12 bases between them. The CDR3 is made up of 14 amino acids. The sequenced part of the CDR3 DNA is TGTGCCAGTAGATACCCGGACTGGAACACTGAA. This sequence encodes CASRYPDWNTE. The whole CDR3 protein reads CASRYPDWNTEAFF.

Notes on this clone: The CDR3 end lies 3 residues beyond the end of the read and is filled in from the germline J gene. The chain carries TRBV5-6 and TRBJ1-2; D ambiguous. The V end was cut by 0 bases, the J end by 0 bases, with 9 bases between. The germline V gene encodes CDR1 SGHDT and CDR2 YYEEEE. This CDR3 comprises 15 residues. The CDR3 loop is CASSLEGRPNYGYTF. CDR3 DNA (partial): TGTGCCAGCAGCTTGGAGGGCAGGCCTAACTATGGC.

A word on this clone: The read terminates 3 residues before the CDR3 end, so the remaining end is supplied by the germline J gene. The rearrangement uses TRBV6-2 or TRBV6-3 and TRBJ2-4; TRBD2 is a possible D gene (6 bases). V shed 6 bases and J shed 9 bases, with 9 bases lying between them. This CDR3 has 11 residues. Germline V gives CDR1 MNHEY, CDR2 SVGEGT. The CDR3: CASSSGVIQYF. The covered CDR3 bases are TGTGCCAGCAGCTCGGGGGTCATT.

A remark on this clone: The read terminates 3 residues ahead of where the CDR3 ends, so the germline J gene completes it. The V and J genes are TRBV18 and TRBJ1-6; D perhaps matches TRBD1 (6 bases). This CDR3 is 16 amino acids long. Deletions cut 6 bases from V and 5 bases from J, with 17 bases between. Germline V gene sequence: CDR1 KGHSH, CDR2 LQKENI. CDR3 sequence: CASSPTVPGDNSPLHF. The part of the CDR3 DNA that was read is TGTGCCAGCTCGCCGACAGTGCCAGGGGATAATTCACCC. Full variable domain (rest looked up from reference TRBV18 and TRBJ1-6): NAGVMQNPRHLVRRRGQEARLRCSPMKGHSHVYWYRQLPEEGLKFMVYLQKENIIDESGMPKERFSAEFPKEGPSILRIQQVVRGDSAAYFCASSPTVPGDNSPLHFGNGTRLTVT.

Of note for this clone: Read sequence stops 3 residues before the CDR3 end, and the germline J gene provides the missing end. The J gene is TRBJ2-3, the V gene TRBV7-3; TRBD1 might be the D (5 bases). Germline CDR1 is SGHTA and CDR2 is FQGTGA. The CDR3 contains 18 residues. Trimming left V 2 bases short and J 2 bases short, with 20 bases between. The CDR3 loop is CASSLSPRQTYYTDTQYF. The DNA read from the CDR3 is TGTGCCAGCAGCTTATCACCTAGACAGACCTACTACACAGATACG.

This CDR3 reads CASSLGQYSNQPQHF. Partial CDR3 DNA: TGTGCCAGCAGCCTTGGACAGTATAGCAATCAGCCC. This chain connects TRBV5-8 to TRBJ1-5, with a weak D call TRBD1 (6 bases). Read data end 3 residues before the CDR3 end; the end is taken from the germline J gene. V was clipped by 4 bases and J by 0 bases, with 11 bases between them. This CDR3 has 15 amino acids. Germline CDR1 SGHTS, CDR2 YDEGEE. The full variable domain, completed using reference TRBV5-8 and TRBJ1-5, is EAGVTQSPTHLIKTRGQQATLRCSPISGHTSVYWYQQALGLGLQFLLWYDEGEERNRGNFPPRFSGRQFPNYSSELNVNALELEDSALYLCASSLGQYSNQPQHFGDGTRLSIL.